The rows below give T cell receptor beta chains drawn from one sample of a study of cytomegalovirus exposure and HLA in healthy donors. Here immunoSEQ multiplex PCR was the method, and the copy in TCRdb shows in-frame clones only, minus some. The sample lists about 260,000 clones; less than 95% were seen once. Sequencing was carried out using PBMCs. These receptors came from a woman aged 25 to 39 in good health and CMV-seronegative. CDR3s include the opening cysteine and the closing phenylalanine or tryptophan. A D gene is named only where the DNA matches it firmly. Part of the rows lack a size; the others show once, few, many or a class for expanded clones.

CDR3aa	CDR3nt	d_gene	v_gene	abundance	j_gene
CASSSGSRSGANVLTF	TGTGCCAGCAGCTCTGGAAGCCGATCGGGGGCCAACGTCCTGACTTTC	NA	TRBV7-9	NA	TRBJ2-6
CASSPDIMNTEAFF	TGTGCCAGCAGCCCGGACATTATGAACACTGAAGCTTTCTTT	NA	TRBV7-2	once	TRBJ1-1
CSVVVAEKDTQYF	TGCAGCGTTGTTGTGGCAGAAAAGGATACGCAGTATTTT	NA	TRBV29-1	NA	TRBJ2-3
CASSETSGSTREQFF	TGTGCCAGCAGTGAGACTAGCGGGAGTACACGTGAGCAGTTCTTC	TRBD2	TRBV2	NA	TRBJ2-1
CASSYSAYEQYF	TGTGCCAGCTCGTACAGCGCCTACGAGCAGTACTTC	NA	TRBV18	few	TRBJ2-7
CASQTGTDTQYF	TGTGCCAGCCAAACCGGCACAGATACGCAGTATTTT	NA	TRBV6-5	NA	TRBJ2-3
CAISPDPAGGKGYGYTF	TGTGCCATCAGCCCCGATCCTGCTGGGGGTAAGGGCTATGGCTACACCTTC	NA	TRBV10-3	NA	TRBJ1-2
CASSQAGGGSTDTQYF	TGCGCCAGCAGCCAAGCAGGCGGGGGGTCCACAGATACGCAGTATTTT	TRBD2	TRBV4-3	NA	TRBJ2-3
CASSFTPEGWGYEQYF	TGTGCCAGCAGTTTTACCCCGGAGGGTTGGGGCTACGAGCAGTACTTC	NA	TRBV6-5	once	TRBJ2-7
CASSVGLSEQFF	TGTGCCAGCAGCGTAGGGCTGAGTGAGCAGTTCTTC	NA	TRBV9	NA	TRBJ2-1
CASSPYGTSGYNEQFF	TGTGCCAGCAGTCCTTACGGGACTAGCGGATACAATGAGCAGTTCTTC	TRBD2	TRBV27	NA	TRBJ2-1
CASSLLGQETQYF	TGTGCCAGCAGCTTGTTAGGACAAGAGACCCAGTACTTC	NA	TRBV5-5	NA	TRBJ2-5
CASSPEGFSNQPQHF	TGTGCCAGCAGCCCCGAGGGCTTTAGCAATCAGCCCCAGCATTTT	NA	TRBV6-6	NA	TRBJ1-5
CASGPSGRKSGELFF	TGTGCTAGTGGACCTAGCGGGAGAAAGTCCGGGGAGCTGTTTTTT	TRBD2	TRBV12-5	NA	TRBJ2-2
CASSEGNEQFF	TGTGCCAGCAGCGAGGGCAATGAGCAGTTCTTC	NA	TRBV2	NA	TRBJ2-1